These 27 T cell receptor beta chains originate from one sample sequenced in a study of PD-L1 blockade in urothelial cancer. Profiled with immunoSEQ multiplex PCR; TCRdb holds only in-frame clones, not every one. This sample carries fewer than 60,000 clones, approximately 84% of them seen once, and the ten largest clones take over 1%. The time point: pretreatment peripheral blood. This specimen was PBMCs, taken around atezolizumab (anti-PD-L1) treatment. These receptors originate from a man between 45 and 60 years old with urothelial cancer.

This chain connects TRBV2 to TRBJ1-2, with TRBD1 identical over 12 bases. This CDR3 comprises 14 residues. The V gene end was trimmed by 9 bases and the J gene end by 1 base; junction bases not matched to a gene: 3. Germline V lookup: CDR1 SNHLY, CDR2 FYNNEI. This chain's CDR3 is CARGTGGYNYGYTF. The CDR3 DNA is TGTGCCAGGGGGACAGGGGGCTATAACTATGGCTACACCTTC. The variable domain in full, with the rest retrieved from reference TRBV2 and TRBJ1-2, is EPEVTQTPSHQVTQMGQEVILRCVPISNHLYFYWYRQILGQKVEFLVSFYNNEISEKSEIFDDQFSVERPDGSNFTLKIRSTKLEDSAMYFCARGTGGYNYGYTFGSGTRLTVV.

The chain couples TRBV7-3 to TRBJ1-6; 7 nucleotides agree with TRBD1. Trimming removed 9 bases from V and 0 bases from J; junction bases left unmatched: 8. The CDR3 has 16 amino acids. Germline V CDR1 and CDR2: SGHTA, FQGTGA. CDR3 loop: CASRQGGSSYNSPLHF. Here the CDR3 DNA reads TGTGCCAGTAGACAGGGCGGCAGCTCCTATAATTCACCCCTCCACTTT.

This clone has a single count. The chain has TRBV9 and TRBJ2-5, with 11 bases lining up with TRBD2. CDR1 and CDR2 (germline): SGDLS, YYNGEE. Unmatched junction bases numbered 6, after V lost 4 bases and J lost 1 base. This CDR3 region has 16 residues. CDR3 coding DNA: TGTGCCAGCAGCCCCGGGACTAGCGGAGCCCAAGAGACCCAGTACTTC. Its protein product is CASSPGTSGAQETQYF.

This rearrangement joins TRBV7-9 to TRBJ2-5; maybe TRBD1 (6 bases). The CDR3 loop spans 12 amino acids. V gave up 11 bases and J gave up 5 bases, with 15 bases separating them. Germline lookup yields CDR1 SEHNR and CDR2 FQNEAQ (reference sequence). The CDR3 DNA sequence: TGTGCCTCCGGGACACCCGGCGAGACCCAGTACTTC. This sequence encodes CASGTPGETQYF.

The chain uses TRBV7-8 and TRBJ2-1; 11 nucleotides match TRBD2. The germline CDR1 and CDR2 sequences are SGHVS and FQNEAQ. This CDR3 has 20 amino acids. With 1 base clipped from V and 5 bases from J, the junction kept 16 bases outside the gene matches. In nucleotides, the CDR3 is TGTGCCAGCAGCTTAGGACAGGGGTTTAGCGGGAGGGCCACACACAATGAGCAGTTCTTC. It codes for CASSLGQGFSGRATHNEQFF.

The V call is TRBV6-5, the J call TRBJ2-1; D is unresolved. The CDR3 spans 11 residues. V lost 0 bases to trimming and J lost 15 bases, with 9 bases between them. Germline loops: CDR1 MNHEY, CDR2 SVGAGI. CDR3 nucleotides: TGTGCCAGCAGTTACTCGGGCCAGGTGTTCTTC. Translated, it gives CASSYSGQVFF.

CDR3 sequence: CASSRQGVSNEKLFF. The CDR3 DNA sequence: TGTGCCAGCAGCAGACAGGGGGTTTCTAATGAAAAACTGTTTTTT. The J gene is TRBJ1-4, the V gene TRBV2; TRBD1 agrees at 9 bases. The germline V gene encodes CDR1 SNHLY and CDR2 FYNNEI. The length of the CDR3 is 15 residues. The V gene end was trimmed by 6 bases and the J gene end by 3 bases; junction bases not matched to a gene: 5.

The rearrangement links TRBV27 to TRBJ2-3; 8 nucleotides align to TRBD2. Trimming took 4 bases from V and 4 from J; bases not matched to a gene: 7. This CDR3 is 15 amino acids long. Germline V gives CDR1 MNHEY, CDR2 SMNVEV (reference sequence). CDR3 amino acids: CASSSQRENSDTQYF. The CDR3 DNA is TGTGCCAGCAGTTCCCAGCGGGAGAACTCAGATACGCAGTATTTT.

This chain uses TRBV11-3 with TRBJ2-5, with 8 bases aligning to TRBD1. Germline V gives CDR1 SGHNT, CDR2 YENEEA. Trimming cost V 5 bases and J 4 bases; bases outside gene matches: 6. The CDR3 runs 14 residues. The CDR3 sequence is CASSRDRCRETQYF. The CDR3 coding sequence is TGTGCCAGCAGCCGGGACAGGTGTAGAGAGACCCAGTACTTC.

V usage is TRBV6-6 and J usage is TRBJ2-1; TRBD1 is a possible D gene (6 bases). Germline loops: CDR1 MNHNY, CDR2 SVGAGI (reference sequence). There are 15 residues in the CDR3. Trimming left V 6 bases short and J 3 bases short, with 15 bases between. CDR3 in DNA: TGTGCCAGCAGGCCCCTTAGCAGGGGCTACAATGAGCAGTTCTTC. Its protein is CASRPLSRGYNEQFF.

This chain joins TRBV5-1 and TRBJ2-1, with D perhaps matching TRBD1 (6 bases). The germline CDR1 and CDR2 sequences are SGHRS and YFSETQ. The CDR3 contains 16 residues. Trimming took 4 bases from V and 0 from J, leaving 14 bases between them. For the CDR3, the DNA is TGCGCCAGCAGCGAACTAACAGGGAGCTCCTACAATGAGCAGTTCTTC. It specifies CASSELTGSSYNEQFF.

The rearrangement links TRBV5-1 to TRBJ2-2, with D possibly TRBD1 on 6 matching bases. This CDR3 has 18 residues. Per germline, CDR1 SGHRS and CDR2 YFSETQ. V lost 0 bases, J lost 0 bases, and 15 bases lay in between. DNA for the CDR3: TGCGCCAGCAGCTTGGGTGGGACATCTCTCGCGAACACCGGGGAGCTGTTTTTT. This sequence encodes CASSLGGTSLANTGELFF. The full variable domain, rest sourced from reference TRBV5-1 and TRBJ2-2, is KAGVTQTPRYLIKTRGQQVTLSCSPISGHRSVSWYQQTPGQGLQFLFEYFSETQRNKGNFPGRFSGRQFSNSRSEMNVSTLELGDSALYLCASSLGGTSLANTGELFFGEGSRLTVL.

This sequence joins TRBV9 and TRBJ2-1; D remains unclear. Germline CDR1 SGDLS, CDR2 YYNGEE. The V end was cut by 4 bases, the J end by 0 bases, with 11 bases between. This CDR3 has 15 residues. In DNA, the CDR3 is TGTGCCAGCAGCCCCGTCGGTGGCTCCTACAATGAGCAGTTCTTC. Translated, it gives CASSPVGGSYNEQFF.

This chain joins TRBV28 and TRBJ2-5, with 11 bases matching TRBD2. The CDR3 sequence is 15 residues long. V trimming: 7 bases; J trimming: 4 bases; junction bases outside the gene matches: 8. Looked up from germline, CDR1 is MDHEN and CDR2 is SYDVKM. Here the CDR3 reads CASTSSGRAPETQYF. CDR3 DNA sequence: TGTGCCAGCACCAGTAGCGGGAGGGCCCCAGAGACCCAGTACTTC.

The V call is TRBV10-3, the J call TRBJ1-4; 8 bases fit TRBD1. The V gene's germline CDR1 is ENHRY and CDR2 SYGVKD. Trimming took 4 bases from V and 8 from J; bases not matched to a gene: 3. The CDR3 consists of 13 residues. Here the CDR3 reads CAISVDRGEKLFF. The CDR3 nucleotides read TGTGCCATCAGTGTAGACAGGGGCGAAAAACTGTTTTTT.

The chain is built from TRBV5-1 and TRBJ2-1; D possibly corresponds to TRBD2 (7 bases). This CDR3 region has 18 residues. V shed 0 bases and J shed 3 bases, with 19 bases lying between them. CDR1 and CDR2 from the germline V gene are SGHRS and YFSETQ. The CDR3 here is CASSLGGGPNPLYNEQFF. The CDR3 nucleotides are TGCGCCAGCAGCTTGGGGGGGGGCCCGAACCCCCTCTACAATGAGCAGTTCTTC.

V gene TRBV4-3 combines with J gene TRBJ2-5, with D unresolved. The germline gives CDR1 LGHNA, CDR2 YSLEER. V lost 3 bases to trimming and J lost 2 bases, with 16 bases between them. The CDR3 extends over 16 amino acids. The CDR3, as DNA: TGCGCCAGCAGCCACCAAGCAAATTCGCAACAAGAGACCCAGTACTTC. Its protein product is CASSHQANSQQETQYF.

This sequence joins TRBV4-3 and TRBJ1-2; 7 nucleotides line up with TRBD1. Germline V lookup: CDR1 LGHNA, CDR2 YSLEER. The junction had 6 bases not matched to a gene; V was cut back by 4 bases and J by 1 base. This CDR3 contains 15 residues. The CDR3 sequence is CASSRYRGLNYGYTF. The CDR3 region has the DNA TGCGCCAGCAGCCGCTACAGGGGTCTTAACTATGGCTACACCTTC.

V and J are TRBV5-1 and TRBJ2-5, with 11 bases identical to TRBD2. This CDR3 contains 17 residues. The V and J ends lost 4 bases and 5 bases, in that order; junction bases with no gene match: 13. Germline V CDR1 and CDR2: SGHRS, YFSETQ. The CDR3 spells CASSPTGASGGLETQYF. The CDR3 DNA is TGCGCCAGCAGCCCGACCGGGGCTAGCGGGGGGTTGGAGACCCAGTACTTC.

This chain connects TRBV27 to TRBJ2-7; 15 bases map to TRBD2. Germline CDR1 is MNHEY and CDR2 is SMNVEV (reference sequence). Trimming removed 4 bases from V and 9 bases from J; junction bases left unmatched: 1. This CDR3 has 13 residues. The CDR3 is CASSSGLAGGQYF. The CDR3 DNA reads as TGTGCCAGCAGTTCGGGACTAGCGGGAGGGCAGTACTTC.

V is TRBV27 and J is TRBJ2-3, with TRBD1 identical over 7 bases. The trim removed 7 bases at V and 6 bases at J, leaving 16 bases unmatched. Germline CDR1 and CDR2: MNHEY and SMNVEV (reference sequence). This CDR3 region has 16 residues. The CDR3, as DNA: TGTGCCAGCACCTCCTTCCCACAGGGGCCGAAGGATACGCAGTATTTT. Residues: CASTSFPQGPKDTQYF.

The CDR3 DNA reads TGTGCCAGCAGCCCACGACAGGGAAGGAACACTGAAGCTTTCTTT. Protein: CASSPRQGRNTEAFF. The chain recombines TRBV13 with TRBJ1-1; 7 bases fit TRBD1. There are 15 residues in the CDR3. V shed 5 bases, J shed 1 base, and the junction held 7 bases outside the gene matches. Germline V CDR1 and CDR2: PRHDT, FYEKMQ (reference sequence).

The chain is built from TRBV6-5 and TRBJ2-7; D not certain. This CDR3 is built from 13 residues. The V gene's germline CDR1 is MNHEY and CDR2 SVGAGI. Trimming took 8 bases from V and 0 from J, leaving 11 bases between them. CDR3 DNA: TGTGCCAGCCTATCGATGAGCTCCTACGAGCAGTACTTC. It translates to CASLSMSSYEQYF.

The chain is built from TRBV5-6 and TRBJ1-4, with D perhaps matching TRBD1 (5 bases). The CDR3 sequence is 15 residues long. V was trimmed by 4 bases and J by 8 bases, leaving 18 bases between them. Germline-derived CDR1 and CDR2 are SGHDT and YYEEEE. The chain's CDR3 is CASSRQQDLKEKLFF. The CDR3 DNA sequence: TGTGCCAGCAGCAGGCAACAGGATCTGAAGGAAAAACTGTTTTTT.

CDR3 amino acids: CASSQLAGDTQYF. The CDR3 DNA follows: TGCGCCAGCAGCCAACTAGCGGGAGATACGCAGTATTTT. The chain joins TRBV4-3 to TRBJ2-3; 8 nucleotides agree with TRBD2. The V and J ends lost 2 bases and 5 bases, in that order; junction bases with no gene match: 0. This CDR3 comprises 13 residues. Germline V gives CDR1 LGHNA, CDR2 YSLEER.

The CDR3 sequence is CASRLREYNEGGLRAIKQYF. CDR3 DNA: TGTGCAAGTCGCTTAAGGGAGTACAACGAAGGGGGCCTCAGGGCTATCAAGCAGTACTTC. The rearrangement links TRBV12-2 to TRBJ2-7; the D segment call TRBD1 is taken from the table without a DNA check. TRBV12-2 is recorded as a pseudogene. The CDR3 loop spans 20 amino acids.

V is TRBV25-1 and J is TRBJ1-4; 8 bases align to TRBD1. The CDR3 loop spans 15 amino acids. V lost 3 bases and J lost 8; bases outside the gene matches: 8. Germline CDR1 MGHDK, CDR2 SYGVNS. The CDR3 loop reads CASSDTRQGQEKLFF. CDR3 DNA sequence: TGTGCCAGCAGTGATACCCGACAGGGGCAGGAAAAACTGTTTTTT.